The next 13 T cell receptor beta chains were all read from a single sample in a study of blood T cell repertoires in COVID-19. Assay used: immunoSEQ multiplex PCR; TCRdb lists only in-frame clones, some missing. The table includes over 120,000 clones, 80% detected once. The material sequenced was peripheral blood. The receptors come from a man aged 65 to 85 who had recovered from COVID-19.

V and J are TRBV5-1 and TRBJ1-3; the D gene is possibly TRBD1 (6 bases). The CDR3 runs to 13 residues. V lost 6 bases to trimming and J lost 3 bases, with 10 bases between them. The germline CDR1 and CDR2 sequences are SGHRS and YFSETQ. Here the CDR3 DNA reads TGCGCCAGCAAGGTGACAGGTGGAAACACCATATATTTT. It codes for CASKVTGGNTIYF.

Turning to this clone: At the DNA level, this CDR3 is encoded by other sequences in the same sample as well. The chain recombines TRBV6-6 with TRBJ2-7; no clear D gene. Germline V gene data show CDR1 as MNHNY and CDR2 as SVGAGI (reference sequence). This CDR3 contains 11 residues. The ends were cut back, 5 bases at V and 3 bases at J, with 5 bases in the middle. The CDR3 nucleotides read TGTGCCAGCAGTGAGCTCTACGAGCAGTACTTC. It translates to CASSELYEQYF.

V and J are TRBV5-4 and TRBJ1-4; TRBD1 is a possible D gene (5 bases). Germline lookup yields CDR1 SGHNT and CDR2 YYREEE (reference sequence). V lost 0 bases to trimming and J lost 8 bases, with 11 bases between them. The CDR3 contains 14 residues. CDR3 nucleotide sequence: TGTGCCAGCAGCTTGGAGGGGTATGGGGAAAAACTGTTTTTT. Amino acid sequence: CASSLEGYGEKLFF.

The V and J genes are TRBV6-2 or TRBV6-3 and TRBJ2-1; 11 nucleotides line up with TRBD1. Germline V gene sequence: CDR1 MNHEY, CDR2 SVGEGT. The J segment lost 12 bases and the V segment lost 0 bases, leaving 10 bases of the junction unmatched. The CDR3 spans 16 residues. The CDR3 DNA follows: TGTGCCAGCAGTTACTCCCTACGGACAGGGGGCGGCTGGCAGTTCTTC. It translates to CASSYSLRTGGGWQFF.

This clone has only a few counts. Other nucleotide sequences from this sample produce the same CDR3. The chain employs TRBV19 and TRBJ1-1; D possibly corresponds to TRBD1 (5 bases). Per germline, CDR1 LNHDA and CDR2 SQIVND (reference sequence). V gave up 2 bases and J gave up 1 base, with 5 bases separating them. This CDR3 spans 13 amino acids. The CDR3 loop is CASSIRGNTEAFF. CDR3 nucleotide sequence: TGTGCCAGTAGTATAAGGGGGAACACTGAAGCTTTCTTT. Full variable domain (outside the CDR3, taken from reference TRBV19 and TRBJ1-1): DGGITQSPKYLFRKEGQNVTLSCEQNLNHDAMYWYRQDPGQGLRLIYYSQIVNDFQKGDIAEGYSVSREKKESFPLTVTSAQKNPTAFYLCASSIRGNTEAFFGQGTRLTVV.

The chain employs TRBV15 and TRBJ2-1; 15 bases fit TRBD2. The CDR3 sequence is 16 residues long. Trimming cost V 0 bases and J 7 bases; bases outside gene matches: 1. The germline gives CDR1 LNHNV, CDR2 YYDKDF (reference sequence). The CDR3 coding sequence is TGTGCCACCAGCAGAGAGGGGACTAGCGGGAGGAATGAGCAGTTCTTC. Translated: CATSREGTSGRNEQFF.

As DNA, the CDR3 is TGTGCCAGCAGCGCCCCACGGGGGTCGGGCAATGAGCAGTTCTTC. Translating gives CASSAPRGSGNEQFF. This sequence joins TRBV9 and TRBJ2-1; tentative D call: TRBD2 (6 bases). The CDR3 totals 15 residues. Trimming removed 3 bases at V and 6 bases at J, with 16 bases between. In germline, CDR1 is SGDLS, CDR2 YYNGEE.

The chain recombines TRBV27 with TRBJ2-1, with D perhaps matching TRBD1 (5 bases). Trimming took off 3 bases at V and 9 bases at J, with 6 bases between the two ends. The CDR3 loop spans 11 amino acids. CDR1 MNHEY and CDR2 SMNVEV come from the germline V gene (reference sequence). The CDR3 region is CASSLGPEQFF. The CDR3 DNA is TGTGCCAGCAGTTTGGGGCCTGAGCAGTTCTTC.

This sequence joins TRBV6-5 and TRBJ2-6; unclear D gene. This CDR3 comprises 13 residues. The germline gives CDR1 MNHEY, CDR2 SVGAGI. The V end was cut by 7 bases, the J end by 2 bases, with 6 bases between. In nucleotides, the CDR3 is TGTGCCAGCACCGAGGCTGGGGCCAACGTCCTGACTTTC. Translation: CASTEAGANVLTF.

V usage is TRBV27 and J usage is TRBJ2-1; 10 nucleotides agree with TRBD1. Germline loops: CDR1 MNHEY, CDR2 SMNVEV (reference sequence). The V segment lost 4 bases and the J segment 6 bases; nucleotides outside the gene matches: 3. CDR3 length: 14 residues. CDR3 sequence (DNA): TGTGCCAGCAGTTCCGGGACAGGGGTCAATGAGCAGTTCTTC. Translating gives CASSSGTGVNEQFF.

This clone was counted a few times. The chain is built from TRBV7-7 and TRBJ2-1; 14 nucleotides align to TRBD2. The CDR3 covers 18 residues. Germline V gives CDR1 SSHAT, CDR2 FNYEAQ (reference sequence). V trimming: 6 bases; J trimming: 2 bases; junction bases outside the gene matches: 9. In DNA form, the CDR3 reads TGTGCCAGCAGTGCCGGGACTAGCGGGGGAAGTCCCTACAATGAGCAGTTCTTC. This encodes CASSAGTSGGSPYNEQFF.

The chain employs TRBV30 and TRBJ2-7, with TRBD2 matching 8 bases. Germline V gene sequence: CDR1 GTSNPN, CDR2 SVGIG (reference sequence). CDR3 length: 17 residues. Unmatched junction bases numbered 16, after V lost 3 bases and J lost 3 bases. This CDR3 reads CAWSTRSGSRPIYEQYF. DNA of the CDR3: TGTGCCTGGAGCACAAGGAGCGGGAGCCGTCCTATCTACGAGCAGTACTTC.

This clone has just a few counts. The V and J genes are TRBV4-3 and TRBJ1-2; TRBD1 might be the D (5 bases). Germline V gene lookup returns CDR1 LGHNA and CDR2 YSLEER. V lost 0 bases to trimming and J lost 0 bases, with 17 bases between them. The CDR3 is 18 residues long. The CDR3 nucleotides are TGCGCCAGCAGCCAAGATATAATCTTAGGGGCATCTAACTATGGCTACACCTTC. As protein: CASSQDIILGASNYGYTF.